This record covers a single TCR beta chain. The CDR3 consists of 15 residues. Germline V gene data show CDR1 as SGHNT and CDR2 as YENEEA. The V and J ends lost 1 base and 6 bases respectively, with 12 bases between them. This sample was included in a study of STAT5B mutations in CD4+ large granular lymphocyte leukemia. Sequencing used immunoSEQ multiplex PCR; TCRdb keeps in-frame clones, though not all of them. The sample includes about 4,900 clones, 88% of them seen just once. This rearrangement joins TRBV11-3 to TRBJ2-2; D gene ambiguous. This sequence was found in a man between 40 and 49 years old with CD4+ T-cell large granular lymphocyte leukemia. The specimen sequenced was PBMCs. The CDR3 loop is CASSLVRAGAGELFF. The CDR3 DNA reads TGTGCCAGCAGCTTAGTTCGGGCTGGCGCCGGGGAGCTGTTTTTT.